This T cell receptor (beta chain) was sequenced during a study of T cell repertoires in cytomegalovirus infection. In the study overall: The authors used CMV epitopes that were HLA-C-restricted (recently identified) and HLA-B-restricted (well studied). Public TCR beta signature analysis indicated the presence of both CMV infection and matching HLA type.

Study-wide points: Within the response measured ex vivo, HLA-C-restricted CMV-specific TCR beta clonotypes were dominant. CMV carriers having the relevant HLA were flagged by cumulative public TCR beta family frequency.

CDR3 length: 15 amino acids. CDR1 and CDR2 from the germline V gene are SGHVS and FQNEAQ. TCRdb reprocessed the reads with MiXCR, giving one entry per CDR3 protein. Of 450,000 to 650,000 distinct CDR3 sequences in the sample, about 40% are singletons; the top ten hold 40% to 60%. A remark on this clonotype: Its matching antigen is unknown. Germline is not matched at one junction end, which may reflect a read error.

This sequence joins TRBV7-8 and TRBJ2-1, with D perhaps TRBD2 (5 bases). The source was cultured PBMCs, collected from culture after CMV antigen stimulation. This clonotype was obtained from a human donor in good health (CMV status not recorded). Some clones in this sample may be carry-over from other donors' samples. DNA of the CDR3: TGTGCCAGCAGCTTCGAGCGGATCCCCTACAAGGAGCAGTTCTTC. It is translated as CASSFERIPYKEQFF.